The 5 T cell receptor beta chains presented below share a single source sample, sequenced in a study of beta chain features in type 1 diabetes. Study findings and constraints: Shorter TCRB CDR3s, moderately but significantly so, marked every one of the four CD4+ subsets in Type 1 diabetes patients.

The antigens these receptors bind are not known. Expressed TCRB transcripts were sequenced, since all the RNA that had been isolated was reverse transcribed. Sequencing used immunoSEQ multiplex PCR; TCRdb keeps in-frame clones, though not all of them. The sample records hundreds of thousands of clones, under 15% being singletons. Sequenced input: naive CD4+ T cells from blood. Receptors originate from a man aged 18 to 29 with type 1 diabetes.

The chain joins TRBV7-9 to TRBJ1-2, with no clear D. This CDR3 contains 12 residues. The V and J ends lost 4 bases and 5 bases respectively, with 8 bases between them. The germline V gene has CDR1 SEHNR and CDR2 FQNEAQ (reference sequence). In DNA form, the CDR3 reads TGTGCCAGCAGCTCTTTAGGTTATGGCTACACCTTC. This encodes CASSSLGYGYTF.

This clone was recorded a few times. The chain couples TRBV27 to TRBJ1-1; 7 positions match TRBD1. Trimming at V came to 5 bases and at J to 5 bases, leaving 8 bases not matched to a gene. Germline V gene sequence: CDR1 MNHEY, CDR2 SMNVEV (reference sequence). CDR3 length: 14 residues. The CDR3 DNA follows: TGTGCCAGCAGTCCCTGGGACAGCCGAACTGAAGCTTTCTTT. Translating gives CASSPWDSRTEAFF.

This chain uses TRBV4-1 with TRBJ1-1; possible D gene TRBD1, 6 bases. The CDR3 consists of 16 residues. Trimming left V 1 base short and J 0 bases short, with 12 bases between. CDR1 and CDR2 from the germline V gene are MGHRA and YSYEKL. The CDR3 nucleotides read TGCGCCAGCAGCCAAGGGAGAAGGGACATGAACACTGAAGCTTTCTTT. Its protein product is CASSQGRRDMNTEAFF.

The chain uses TRBV7-8 and TRBJ2-5; D is perhaps TRBD1 (5 bases). Per germline, CDR1 SGHVS and CDR2 FQNEAQ. The CDR3 length is 16 residues. The V gene lost 5 bases and the J gene lost 0 bases, with 16 bases spanning the gap. The CDR3 nucleotides read TGTGCCAGCAGCCCGAAAGGTCTCAGGGACCAAGAGACCCAGTACTTC. Translation: CASSPKGLRDQETQYF.

This clone was seen a few times. The chain uses TRBV9 and TRBJ1-1; 7 nucleotides line up with TRBD1. V was clipped by 4 bases and J by 3 bases; unmatched bases: 9. Germline CDR1 is SGDLS and CDR2 is YYNGEE. The CDR3 consists of 15 residues. DNA for the CDR3: TGTGCCAGCAGCCCGATGAGGGGGCAGTACACTGAAGCTTTCTTT. It encodes CASSPMRGQYTEAFF.